This T cell receptor beta chain was found in a study of shared clonotypes between healthy human individuals (dated by TCRdb to 2020 to 2021). In terms of the full investigation: A few men and a couple of women, aged 18 to 49 years, made up the cohort. For each donor, three plates each were used for CD4 naive and CD4 memory, two plates were used for CD8 naive, and one plate was used for CD8 memory. Different laboratories and diverse techniques were used to prepare libraries and sequence TCR repertoires, to increase sequencing depth and limit assay-specific biases. Each donor's leukapheresis produced roughly between roughly 0.9 and 8.9 billion PBMCs. The study deeply sequenced blood TCR repertoires of about 5 healthy adults to estimate repertoire size and the extent of clonotype sharing between individuals.

Healthy HIV-negative adults with no recently reported acute infections or vaccinations were included as donors. Every donor was a Caucasian adult living in Nashville, Tennessee, USA. CD4+ T cells were enriched by magnetic negative selection, after which naive cells were positively selected on CD45RA and the negative fraction was taken as the memory subset. After blood collection by leukapheresis, PBMCs were isolated using Ficoll-Histopaque density gradient centrifugation and then cryopreserved in the vapor phase of liquid nitrogen. Purity and quantity of every magnetically sorted T cell population were checked by analytical flow cytometry. Genomic DNA was isolated from every sorted fraction and measured by UV absorbance on a Nanodrop 2000c. Turning to this clone: The target of this receptor is not known. No qualities accompany the bases; no much larger clone lies one base away. In the same sample, other DNA sequences code for this CDR3.

Using the deep immunoSEQ assay, TCR CDR3 regions were amplified from genomic DNA by multiplex PCR. Genomic DNA extracted from each cell subset was distributed evenly over all wells of several immunoSEQ 96-well plates, and each plate served as one replicate. Each replicate PCR for sorted subsets received about 210 ng genomic DNA, equal to 30,000 or so T cell genomes. Purified libraries were measured with a Qubit 3.0 fluorometer, size-checked on a Bioanalyzer 2100, and measured again with the KAPA Library Quantification kit. A separate single-read 150-cycle Illumina NextSeq 550 flow cell was used to sequence each immunoSEQ 96-well plate. Concerning the study's data processing: Because only junctional sequences without quality scores were contained in the immunoSEQ output, filtering matching that applied to full-length reads could not be performed. To assign V/J genes and CDR3, sequences were annotated against IMGT germline references using PyIR, a Python wrapper for IgBLAST v1.9. Reads were filtered out if the reads had weak V/J assignments (E-value above 1e-6), no CDR3, stop codons, out-of-frame junctions, or ambiguous translated residues. A V3J clonotype was defined by an identical inferred V gene, J gene, and CDR3 amino acid sequence. Percentage overlap between repertoires was calculated by dividing the number of shared unique clonotypes by the size of the smaller repertoire. Repertoire richness was assessed with RTK rarefaction, the Chao1 estimator, and Recon v2.1 estimates of unobserved clonotypes. Generation probabilities were computed with OLGA for all TCRbeta clonotypes obtained by the gDNA method from a handful of donors. TCRdb provides this immuneACCESS table in a form limited to in-frame rearrangements. Some clones are lacking; in checked studies, under half of them reflect an unresolved V gene, and why the rest are absent is not known. The V and J calls and clone size were taken over from that table, and D and trimming were inferred from the DNA. A total of roughly 2 million clones appear in this sample, 95% of them only once. Jointly, the top ten make up about 0.13% of the sample.

The cysteine opens and the phenylalanine closes a CDR3 of 13 amino acids. The entry retains the CDR3 DNA only, 39 bases that are in frame from base 1. The germline V gene supplies CDR1 MNHNS and CDR2 SASEGT. V loses 4 bases of germline sequence and J loses 3 bases, and the interval between the two ends is 10 bases. The research as a whole found: Compared with non-shared clonotypes, the clonotypes found in all four sorted-subset donors had higher generation probabilities. Across four donors, roughly 5.1% of naive CD4, approximately 3.6% of naive CD8, 2.3% of memory CD4, and about 0.4% of memory CD8 clonotypes were shared. Pairwise subsampling indicated that sequencing depth was expected to affect the degree of clonotype sharing among donors. Sampling was restricted to blood, and TCR repertoires in tissues likely differ from the TCR repertoires found in blood. Because the study included only a small number of donors, the genetic and exposure-history diversity represented was limited. Naive subsets generally had larger estimated clonotype richness than memory subsets. Incomplete sequencing was indicated by rarefaction of sorted-subset datasets, despite the large sequencing depth.

This TCR was recovered from a man between 18 and 29 years old in good health. The sequence is built from TRBV6-1 and TRBJ2-7; the D gene could be TRBD1 or TRBD2, each one agreeing over 5 bases. What was sequenced was naive CD4+ T cells sorted from blood. The cell subset or site label here, explained by the study, means: CD45RA+ positively selected. The DNA sequence follows: TGTGCCAGCAGTGGTGGGGGAAACTACGAGCAGTACTTC. It specifies CASSGGGNYEQYF.